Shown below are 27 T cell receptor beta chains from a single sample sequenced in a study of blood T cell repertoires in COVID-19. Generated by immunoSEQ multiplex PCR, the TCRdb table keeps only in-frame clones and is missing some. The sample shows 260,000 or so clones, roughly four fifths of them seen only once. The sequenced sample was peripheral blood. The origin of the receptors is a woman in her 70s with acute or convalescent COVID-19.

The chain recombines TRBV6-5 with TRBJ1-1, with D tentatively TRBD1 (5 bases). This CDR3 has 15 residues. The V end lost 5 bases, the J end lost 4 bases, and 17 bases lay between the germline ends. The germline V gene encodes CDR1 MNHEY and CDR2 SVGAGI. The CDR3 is CASSTRTPASTEAFF. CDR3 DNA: TGTGCCAGCAGTACACGGACACCCGCGAGCACTGAAGCTTTCTTT.

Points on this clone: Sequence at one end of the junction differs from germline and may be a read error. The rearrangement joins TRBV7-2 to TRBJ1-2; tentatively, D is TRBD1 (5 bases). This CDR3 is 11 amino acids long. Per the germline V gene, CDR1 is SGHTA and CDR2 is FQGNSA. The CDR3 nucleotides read TGTGCCAGCAGCCGCGACAGTTCCCCGAAGTTC. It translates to CASSRDSSPKF.

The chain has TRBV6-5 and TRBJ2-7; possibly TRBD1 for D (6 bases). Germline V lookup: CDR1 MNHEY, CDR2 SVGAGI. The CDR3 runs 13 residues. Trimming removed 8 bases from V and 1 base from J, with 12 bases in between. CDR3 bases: TGTGCCAGCCACAGACAGGTTTCCTACGAGCAGTACTTC. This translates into CASHRQVSYEQYF.

CDR3 bases: TGTGCCATCACAAGCGGACAGGGGGAAGTTGAGCAGTTCTTC. This encodes CAITSGQGEVEQFF. The V and J genes are TRBV10-3 and TRBJ2-1; 10 positions match TRBD1. The CDR3 covers 14 residues. Germline V lookup: CDR1 ENHRY, CDR2 SYGVKD. The V gene end was trimmed by 7 bases and the J gene end by 9 bases; junction bases not matched to a gene: 9.

The CDR3 DNA reads TGTGCCAGCAGCTTATCCGGGGATGGAAACACCATATATTTT. It yields the protein CASSLSGDGNTIYF. J is TRBJ1-3 and V is TRBV7-9; no clear D. CDR3 length: 14 residues. Looked up from germline, CDR1 is SEHNR and CDR2 is FQNEAQ (reference sequence). V shed 2 bases and J shed 3 bases, with 8 bases lying between them.

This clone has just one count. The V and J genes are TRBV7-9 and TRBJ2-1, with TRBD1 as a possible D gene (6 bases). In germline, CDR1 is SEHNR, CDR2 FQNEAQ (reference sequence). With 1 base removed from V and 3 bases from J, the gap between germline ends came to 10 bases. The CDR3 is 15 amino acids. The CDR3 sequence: CASSLVGALYNEQFF. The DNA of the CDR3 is TGTGCCAGCAGCTTAGTGGGGGCCCTCTACAATGAGCAGTTCTTC.

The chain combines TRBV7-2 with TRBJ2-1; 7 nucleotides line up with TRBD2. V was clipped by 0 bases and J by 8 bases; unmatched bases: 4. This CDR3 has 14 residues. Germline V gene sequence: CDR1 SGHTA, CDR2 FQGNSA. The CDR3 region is CASSLAQRGDEQFF. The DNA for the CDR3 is TGTGCCAGCAGCTTAGCCCAGCGGGGTGATGAGCAGTTCTTC.

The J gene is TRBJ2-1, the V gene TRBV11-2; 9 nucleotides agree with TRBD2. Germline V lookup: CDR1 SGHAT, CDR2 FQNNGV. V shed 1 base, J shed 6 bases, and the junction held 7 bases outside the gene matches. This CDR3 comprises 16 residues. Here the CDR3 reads CASSLVAGGPLNEQFF. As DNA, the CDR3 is TGTGCCAGCAGCTTAGTGGCGGGGGGGCCCCTCAATGAGCAGTTCTTC.

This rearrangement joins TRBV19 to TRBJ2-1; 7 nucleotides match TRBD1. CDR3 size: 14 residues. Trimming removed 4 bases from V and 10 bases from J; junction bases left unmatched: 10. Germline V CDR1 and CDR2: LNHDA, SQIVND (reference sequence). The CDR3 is CASSRYRGNGEQFF. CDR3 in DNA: TGTGCCAGTAGTAGGTACAGGGGTAACGGGGAGCAGTTCTTC.

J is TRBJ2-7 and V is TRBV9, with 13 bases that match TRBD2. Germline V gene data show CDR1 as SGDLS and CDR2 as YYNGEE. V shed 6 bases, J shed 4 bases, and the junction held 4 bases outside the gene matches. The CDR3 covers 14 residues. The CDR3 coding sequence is TGTGCCAGCACCCCGGGACTAGCGGGATACGAGCAGTACTTC. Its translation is CASTPGLAGYEQYF.

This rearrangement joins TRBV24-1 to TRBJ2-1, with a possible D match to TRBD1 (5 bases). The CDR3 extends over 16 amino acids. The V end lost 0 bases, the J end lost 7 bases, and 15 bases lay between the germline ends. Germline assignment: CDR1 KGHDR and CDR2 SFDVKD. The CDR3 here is CATSDLRAGSDNEQFF. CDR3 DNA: TGTGCCACCAGTGATTTGCGGGCAGGGTCGGATAATGAGCAGTTCTTC.

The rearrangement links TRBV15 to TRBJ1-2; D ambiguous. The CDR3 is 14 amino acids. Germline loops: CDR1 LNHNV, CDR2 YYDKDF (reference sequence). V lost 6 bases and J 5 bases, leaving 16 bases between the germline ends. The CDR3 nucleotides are TGTGCCACCAGTCGACCGGGAAGAGGATATGGCTACACCTTC. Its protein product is CATSRPGRGYGYTF.

The CDR3 DNA reads TGTGCCAGCAGCACGGAGAATTCACCCCTCCACTTT. It encodes CASSTENSPLHF. The genes are TRBV9 and TRBJ1-6; D not certain. Germline V gives CDR1 SGDLS, CDR2 YYNGEE. V was trimmed by 4 bases and J by 7 bases, leaving 6 bases between them. The CDR3 runs 12 residues.

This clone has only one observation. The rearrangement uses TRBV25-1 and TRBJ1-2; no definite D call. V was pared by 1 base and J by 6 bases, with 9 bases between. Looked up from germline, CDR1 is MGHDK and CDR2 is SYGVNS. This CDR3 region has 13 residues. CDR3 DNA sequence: TGTGCCAGCAGTGAATTTGGTCGGGATGGCTACACCTTC. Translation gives CASSEFGRDGYTF.

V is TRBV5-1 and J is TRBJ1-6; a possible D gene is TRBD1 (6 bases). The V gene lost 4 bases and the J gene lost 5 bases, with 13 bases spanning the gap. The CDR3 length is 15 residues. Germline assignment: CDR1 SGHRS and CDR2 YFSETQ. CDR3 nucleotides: TGCGCCAGCAGCAAGGGGTCAGGGGATAATTCACCCCTCCACTTT. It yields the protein CASSKGSGDNSPLHF.

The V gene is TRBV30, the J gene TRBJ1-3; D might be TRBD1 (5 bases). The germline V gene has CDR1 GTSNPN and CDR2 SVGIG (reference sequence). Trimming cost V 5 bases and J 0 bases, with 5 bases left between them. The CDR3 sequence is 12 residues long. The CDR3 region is CAWQGSGNTIYF. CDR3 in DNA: TGTGCCTGGCAGGGCTCTGGAAACACCATATATTTT.

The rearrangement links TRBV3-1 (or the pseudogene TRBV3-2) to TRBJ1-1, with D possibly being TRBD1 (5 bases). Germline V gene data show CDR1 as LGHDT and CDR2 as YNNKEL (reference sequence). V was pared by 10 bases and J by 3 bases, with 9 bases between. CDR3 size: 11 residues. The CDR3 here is CATGGDTEAFF. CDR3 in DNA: TGTGCCACCGGGGGGGACACTGAAGCTTTCTTT.

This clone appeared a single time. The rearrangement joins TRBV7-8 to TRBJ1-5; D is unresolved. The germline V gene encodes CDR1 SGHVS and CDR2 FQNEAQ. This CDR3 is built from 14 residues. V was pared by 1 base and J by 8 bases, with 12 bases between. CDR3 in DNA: TGTGCCAGCAGCTTAGAAACAGAAACAAAGCCCCAGCATTTT. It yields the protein CASSLETETKPQHF. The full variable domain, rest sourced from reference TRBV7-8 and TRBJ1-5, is GAGVSQSPRYKVAKRGQDVALRCDPISGHVSLFWYQQALGQGPEFLTYFQNEAQLDKSGLPSDRFFAERPEGSVSTLKIQRTQQEDSAVYLCASSLETETKPQHFGDGTRLSIL.

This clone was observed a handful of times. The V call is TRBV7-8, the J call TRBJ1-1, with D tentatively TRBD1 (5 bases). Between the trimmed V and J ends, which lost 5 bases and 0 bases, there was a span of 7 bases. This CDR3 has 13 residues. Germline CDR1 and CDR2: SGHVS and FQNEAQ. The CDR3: CASSVDMNTEAFF. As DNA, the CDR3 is TGTGCCAGCAGCGTGGACATGAACACTGAAGCTTTCTTT.

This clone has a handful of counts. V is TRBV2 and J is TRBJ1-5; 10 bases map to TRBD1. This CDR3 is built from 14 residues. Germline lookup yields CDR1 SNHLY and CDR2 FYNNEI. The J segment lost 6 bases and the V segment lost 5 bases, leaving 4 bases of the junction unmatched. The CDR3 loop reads CASSTGQGGQPQHF. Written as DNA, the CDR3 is TGTGCCAGCAGTACCGGACAGGGGGGTCAGCCCCAGCATTTT. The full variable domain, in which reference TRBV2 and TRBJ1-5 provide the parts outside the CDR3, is EPEVTQTPSHQVTQMGQEVILRCVPISNHLYFYWYRQILGQKVEFLVSFYNNEISEKSEIFDDQFSVERPDGSNFTLKIRSTKLEDSAMYFCASSTGQGGQPQHFGDGTRLSIL.

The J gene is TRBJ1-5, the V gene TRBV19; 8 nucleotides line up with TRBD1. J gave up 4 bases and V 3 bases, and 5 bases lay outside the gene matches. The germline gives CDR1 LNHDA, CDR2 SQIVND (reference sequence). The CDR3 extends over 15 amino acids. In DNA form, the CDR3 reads TGTGCCAGTAGTATTTCAGGGGGCCGGAATCAGCCCCAGCATTTT. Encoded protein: CASSISGGRNQPQHF.

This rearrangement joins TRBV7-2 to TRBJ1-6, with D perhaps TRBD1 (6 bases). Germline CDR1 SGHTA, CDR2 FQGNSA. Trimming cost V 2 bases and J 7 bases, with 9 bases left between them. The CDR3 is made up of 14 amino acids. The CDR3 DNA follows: TGTGCCAGCAGCTTACAGACAGGAAATTCACCCCTCCACTTT. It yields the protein CASSLQTGNSPLHF.

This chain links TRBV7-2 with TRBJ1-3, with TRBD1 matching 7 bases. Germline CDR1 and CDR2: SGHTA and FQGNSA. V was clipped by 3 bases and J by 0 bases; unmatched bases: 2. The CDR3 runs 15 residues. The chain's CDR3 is CASSLTGYSGNTIYF. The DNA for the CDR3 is TGTGCCAGCAGCTTGACAGGGTACTCTGGAAACACCATATATTTT.

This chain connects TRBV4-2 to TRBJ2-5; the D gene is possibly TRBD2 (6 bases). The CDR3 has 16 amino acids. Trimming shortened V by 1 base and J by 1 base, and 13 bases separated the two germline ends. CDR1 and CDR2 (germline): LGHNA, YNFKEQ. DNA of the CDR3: TGTGCCAGCAGCCAAGGAGTTAAGCGGGCCCAAGAGACCCAGTACTTC. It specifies CASSQGVKRAQETQYF.

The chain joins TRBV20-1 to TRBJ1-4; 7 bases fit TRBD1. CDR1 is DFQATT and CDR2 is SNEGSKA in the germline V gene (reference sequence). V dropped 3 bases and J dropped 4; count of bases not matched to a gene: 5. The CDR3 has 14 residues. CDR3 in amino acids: CSASEGAYNEKLFF. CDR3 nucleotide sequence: TGCAGTGCTAGTGAGGGGGCATATAATGAAAAACTGTTTTTT.

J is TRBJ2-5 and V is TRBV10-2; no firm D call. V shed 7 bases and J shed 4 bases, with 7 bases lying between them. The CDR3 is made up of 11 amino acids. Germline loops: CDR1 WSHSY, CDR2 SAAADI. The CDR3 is CASTWRETQYF. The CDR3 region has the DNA TGCGCCAGCACATGGAGAGAGACCCAGTACTTC.

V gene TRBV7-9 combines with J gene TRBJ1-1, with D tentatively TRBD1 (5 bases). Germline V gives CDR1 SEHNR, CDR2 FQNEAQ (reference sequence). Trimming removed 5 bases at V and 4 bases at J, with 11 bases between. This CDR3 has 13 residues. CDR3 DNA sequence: TGTGCCAGCAGCCCCGGGGGGGGCACTGAAGCTTTCTTT. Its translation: CASSPGGGTEAFF.